This is a list of T cell receptor beta chains from one sample in a study of shared clonotypes between healthy human individuals. Produced via immunoSEQ multiplex PCR; TCRdb's table is partial and in-frame only. Here the sample spans a few million clones, 93% being singletons. Sequenced: naive CD4+ T cells from PBMCs. The receptors were gathered from a man aged 18 to 29 in good health. Some clones in this sample may be carry-over from other donors' samples. Each CDR3 is given with its conserved first and last residue. D genes are given only for firm matches. Size is stated for part of the rows, as once, few or many counts, or as a class when the clone is expanded.

TRBJ2-7	TRBV11-2	.	.	CASSFLATPGRSYEQYF	TGTGCCAGCAGCTTCCTCGCAACACCGGGACGCTCCTACGAGCAGTACTTC
TRBJ2-5	TRBV4-1	once	TRBD1	CASSLTGTGSQETQYF	TGCGCCAGCAGCCTGACCGGGACAGGGAGTCAAGAGACCCAGTACTTC
TRBJ1-2	TRBV7-9	.	TRBD1	CASSSHQGAWNGYTF	TGTGCCAGCAGCTCCCATCAGGGGGCTTGGAATGGCTACACCTTC
TRBJ1-2	TRBV12-5	.	.	CASGFQNYGYTF	TGTGCTAGTGGTTTCCAAAACTATGGCTACACCTTC
TRBJ2-3	TRBV27	.	.	CASSLSVSQDTDTQYF	TGTGCCAGCAGTTTATCGGTCAGCCAAGACACAGATACGCAGTATTTT
TRBJ1-1	TRBV19	.	.	CASSMEQGGLNTEAFF	TGTGCCAGTAGTATGGAGCAGGGAGGTCTGAACACTGAAGCTTTCTTT
TRBJ1-1	TRBV6-5	.	.	CASTTTGRKNTEAFF	TGTGCCAGCACTACGACGGGACGTAAGAACACTGAAGCTTTCTTT
TRBJ2-7	TRBV5-4	once	TRBD2	CAPQKRLAGPYEQYF	TGTGCCCCCCAGAAAAGACTAGCGGGACCCTACGAGCAGTACTTC
TRBJ1-2	TRBV5-1	.	.	CASSGDLPYGYTF	TGCGCCAGCAGCGGGGACCTTCCCTATGGCTACACCTTC
TRBJ1-1	TRBV11-2	.	TRBD1	CASSTGVMNTEAFF	TGTGCCAGCAGCACAGGGGTCATGAACACTGAAGCTTTCTTT
TRBJ2-7	TRBV6-6	.	TRBD1	CASSFGTASYEQYF	TGTGCCAGCAGTTTCGGGACAGCCTCCTACGAGCAGTACTTC
TRBJ2-2	TRBV7-3	.	.	CASSLTGNTGELFF	TGTGCCAGCAGCTTAACAGGAAACACCGGGGAGCTGTTTTTT
TRBJ1-3	TRBV30	few	.	CAWASVPGNTIYF	TGTGCCTGGGCAAGTGTCCCTGGAAACACCATATATTTT
TRBJ2-7	TRBV10-2	.	.	CAGAKTGRAGEQYF	TGCGCCGGAGCAAAGACAGGCAGGGCAGGCGAGCAGTACTTC
TRBJ2-3	TRBV7-2	once	TRBD2	CASSLGAGGATDTQYF	TGTGCCAGCAGCTTAGGGGCGGGAGGGGCCACAGATACGCAGTATTTT
TRBJ2-7	TRBV19	.	.	CASSTNPFGRSYEQYF	TGTGCCAGTAGTACTAACCCGTTCGGGAGATCCTACGAGCAGTACTTC
TRBJ2-3	TRBV11-2	.	TRBD1	CASSRRQGLTDTQYF	TGTGCCAGCAGCAGAAGACAGGGCCTCACAGATACGCAGTATTTT
TRBJ2-1	TRBV29-1	.	.	CSVGRYPPNNEQFF	TGCAGCGTTGGACGCTACCCTCCGAACAATGAGCAGTTCTTC
TRBJ1-4	TRBV28	.	.	CASSLNLGGGEEKLFF	TGTGCCAGCAGTCTCAACCTGGGGGGTGGGGAGGAAAAGCTGTTTTTT
TRBJ1-4	TRBV7-8	.	TRBD1	CASSPRDRGREKLFF	TGTGCCAGCAGCCCACGGGACAGGGGGCGTGAAAAACTGTTTTTT
TRBJ2-7	TRBV18	.	.	CASSPTSGGYEQYF	TGTGCCAGCTCACCAACTAGTGGTGGTTACGAGCAGTACTTC
TRBJ1-5	TRBV4-1	once	.	CASSQDMGRNQPQHF	TGCGCCAGCAGCCAAGACATGGGGCGCAATCAGCCCCAGCATTTT
TRBJ1-4	TRBV27	.	TRBD1	CASSKQGASTNEKLFF	TGTGCCAGCAGTAAACAGGGGGCGTCAACTAATGAAAAACTGTTTTTT
TRBJ2-4	TRBV28	.	TRBD2	CATRGTSISIQYF	TGTGCCACCCGCGGGACTAGTATTAGCATTCAGTACTTC
TRBJ2-1	TRBV7-9	.	.	CASREGTYNEQFF	TGTGCCAGCAGAGAGGGTACCTACAATGAGCAGTTCTTC
TRBJ2-5	TRBV18	.	.	CASSPTPWEETQYF	TGTGCCAGCTCACCAACCCCTTGGGAAGAGACCCAGTACTTC
TRBJ2-7	TRBV7-3	.	.	CASTPNPGGEQYF	TGTGCCAGCACCCCAAACCCGGGTGGCGAGCAGTACTTC
TRBJ2-3	TRBV11-2	.	.	CASSLESRPDTQYF	TGTGCCAGCAGCTTAGAGAGTAGACCAGATACGCAGTATTTT